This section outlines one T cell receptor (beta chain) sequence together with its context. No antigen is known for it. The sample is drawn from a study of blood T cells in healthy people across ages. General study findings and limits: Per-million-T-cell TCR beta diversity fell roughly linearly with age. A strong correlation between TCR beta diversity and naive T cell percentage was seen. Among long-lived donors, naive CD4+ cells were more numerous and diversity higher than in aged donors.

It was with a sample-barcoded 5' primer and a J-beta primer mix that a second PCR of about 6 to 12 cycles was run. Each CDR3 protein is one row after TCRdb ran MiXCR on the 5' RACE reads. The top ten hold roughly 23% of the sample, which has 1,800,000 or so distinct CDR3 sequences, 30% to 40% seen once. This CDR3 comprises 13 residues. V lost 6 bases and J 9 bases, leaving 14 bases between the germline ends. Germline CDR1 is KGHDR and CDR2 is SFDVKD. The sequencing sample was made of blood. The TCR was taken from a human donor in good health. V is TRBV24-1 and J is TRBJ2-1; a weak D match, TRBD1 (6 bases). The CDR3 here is CATSQDSPGEQFF. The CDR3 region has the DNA TGTGCCACCAGTCAGGACAGCCCAGGTGAGCAGTTCTTC.